One and the same sample provided the 5 T cell receptor beta chains below, sequenced in a study of blood T cell repertoires in COVID-19. TCRdb keeps only in-frame clones here, not all; method: immunoSEQ multiplex PCR. The sample yields roughly 70,000 clones, about 90% seen once. The specimen was peripheral blood. These receptors came from a man aged 60 to 75 with acute or convalescent COVID-19.

V and J are TRBV5-1 and TRBJ1-1, with D unclear. There are 13 residues in the CDR3. Germline CDR1 is SGHRS and CDR2 is YFSETQ. V was shortened by 4 bases and J by 1 base, with 8 bases between the two germline ends. In nucleotides, the CDR3 is TGCGCCAGCAGCCTTGAGGGGAACACTGAAGCTTTCTTT. It yields the protein CASSLEGNTEAFF. The full variable domain, in which reference TRBV5-1 and TRBJ1-1 provide the parts outside the CDR3, is KAGVTQTPRYLIKTRGQQVTLSCSPISGHRSVSWYQQTPGQGLQFLFEYFSETQRNKGNFPGRFSGRQFSNSRSEMNVSTLELGDSALYLCASSLEGNTEAFFGQGTRLTVV.

This clone was observed a single time. The rearrangement joins TRBV18 to TRBJ2-3, with TRBD1 as a possible D gene (5 bases). V lost 2 bases and J lost 2, with 8 bases in between. CDR1 is KGHSH, CDR2 LQKENI, per germline. The CDR3 consists of 14 residues. The CDR3 loop is CASSPMTVTDTQYF. The CDR3 coding sequence is TGTGCCAGCTCACCAATGACAGTCACAGATACGCAGTATTTT.

This clone is a singleton in its sample. V usage is TRBV19 and J usage is TRBJ2-3; TRBD2 aligns across 9 bases. Per germline, CDR1 LNHDA and CDR2 SQIVND (reference sequence). The CDR3 loop spans 17 amino acids. The trim removed 1 base at V and 5 bases at J, leaving 10 bases unmatched. CDR3 nucleotides: TGTGCCAGTAGTATAGGATATAGCGGGGGCCCGGGAGATACGCAGTATTTT. This gives the protein CASSIGYSGGPGDTQYF.

This clone has only one observation. The V call is TRBV30, the J call TRBJ2-6; weak D call: TRBD1 (6 bases). The CDR3 spans 15 residues. Germline V gene sequence: CDR1 GTSNPN, CDR2 SVGIG (reference sequence). Trimming took 3 bases from V and 2 from J, leaving 11 bases between them. The CDR3 spells CAWSRNRAGANVLTF. The CDR3 nucleotides are TGTGCCTGGAGCCGAAACAGGGCTGGGGCCAACGTCCTGACTTTC.

The CDR3 sequence: CASSAGQPNQPQHF. In nucleotides, the CDR3 is TGCGCCAGCAGTGCGGGACAGCCAAATCAGCCCCAGCATTTT. The gene calls are TRBV10-1 and TRBJ1-5; TRBD1 matches at 7 bases. Germline V lookup: CDR1 WNHNN, CDR2 SYGVQD (reference sequence). Trimming cost V 4 bases and J 4 bases; bases outside gene matches: 4. The length of the CDR3 is 14 residues.